This note documents a single T cell receptor beta chain sequence. Its target is not known. These data are taken from a study of cytomegalovirus exposure and HLA in healthy donors. Study-level points and caveats: Investigators reported 150 to 200 TCR beta chains as tied to cytomegalovirus.

The PCR contained 60 Vbeta and 13 Jbeta primers. The protocol was immunoSEQ multiplex PCR, while the TCRdb copy is restricted to in-frame clones and leaves out a portion. The sample holds about 130,000 clones, around three quarters seen once. This sequence was found in a man aged 25 to 40 in good health and CMV-seronegative. Sequencing was done on a sample of PBMCs.

CDR3 loop: CASSLGSSQETQYF. The CDR3, as DNA: TGCGCCAGCAGCTTGGGGTCCAGCCAAGAGACCCAGTACTTC. The V gene is TRBV5-1, the J gene TRBJ2-5; no clear D gene. Germline V gene lookup returns CDR1 SGHRS and CDR2 YFSETQ. Trimming left V 0 bases short and J 1 base short, with 7 bases between. CDR3 length: 14 residues.